This T cell receptor (beta chain) was sequenced for a study of neurological immune-mediated disorders. Overall study findings and caveats: HTLV-1-associated myelopathy had the most TCR clonal expansion, and multiple sclerosis had the least, less than healthy controls.

One entry per CDR3 protein results from TCRdb running MiXCR on the 5' RACE reads. The sample carries roughly 71,000 distinct CDR3 sequences, around 3.9% recorded once. The CDR3 is 11 amino acids. Looked up from germline, CDR1 is MNHEY and CDR2 is SVGAGI. The V and J ends lost 8 bases and 7 bases respectively, with 11 bases between them. In this sample, this clonotype turned up many times. What it recognizes is unknown. The TCR originated in a man aged 30-40 years with multiple sclerosis. Sequencing was carried out using PBMCs. This chain uses TRBV6-5 with TRBJ2-5; the D gene is possibly TRBD2 (6 bases). CDR3 sequence reads: CASGVGGTQYF. In DNA form, the CDR3 reads TGTGCCAGCGGAGTGGGGGGGACCCAGTACTTC.